There are a few counts of the clone carrying this T cell receptor (beta chain). TCRdb called the 5' RACE reads again in MiXCR, with one record for every CDR3 protein. Altogether hundreds of thousands of distinct CDR3 sequences are present, around 12% being singletons, with the ten largest covering just over 7%. V was clipped by 0 bases and J by 3 bases, with 12 bases between them. This CDR3 spans 16 amino acids. In germline, CDR1 is SGHVS, CDR2 FQNEAQ. This record comes from a study of identical twins. Another study also made use of these data, one on yellow fever vaccine responses in identical twins.

V is TRBV7-8 and J is TRBJ1-5; D is unresolved. Sequencing used CD8+ T cells sorted from blood. This sequence originates from a woman aged 18-29 years in good health. The CDR3 loop reads CASSLARVQPNQPQHF. In DNA form, the CDR3 reads TGTGCCAGCAGCTTAGCACGGGTGCAGCCCAATCAGCCCCAGCATTTT. The entire variable domain, with the rest obtained from reference TRBV7-8 and TRBJ1-5, is as follows: GAGVSQSPRYKVAKRGQDVALRCDPISGHVSLFWYQQALGQGPEFLTYFQNEAQLDKSGLPSDRFFAERPEGSVSTLKIQRTQQEDSAVYLCASSLARVQPNQPQHFGDGTRLSIL.